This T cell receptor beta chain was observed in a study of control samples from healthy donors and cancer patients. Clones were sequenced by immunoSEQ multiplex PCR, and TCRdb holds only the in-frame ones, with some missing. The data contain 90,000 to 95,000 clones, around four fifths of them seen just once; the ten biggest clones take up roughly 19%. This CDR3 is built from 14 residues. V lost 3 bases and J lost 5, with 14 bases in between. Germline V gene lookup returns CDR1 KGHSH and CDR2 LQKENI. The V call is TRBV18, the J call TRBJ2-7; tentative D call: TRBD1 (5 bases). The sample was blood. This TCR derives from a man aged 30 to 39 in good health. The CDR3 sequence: CASSPGQGINEQYF. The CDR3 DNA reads TGTGCCAGCTCACCGGGCCAGGGTATCAACGAGCAGTACTTC.